This T cell receptor (beta chain) was documented in a study of T cell responses to AZD1222 COVID-19 vaccine. Whole-study results and caveats: Per reports, nearly half of all spike-specific TCRs target regions that are unmutated in variants.

Remarks on this clone: Its target is not known.

V was trimmed by 1 base and J by 0 bases, leaving 16 bases between them. This CDR3 spans 18 amino acids. Looked up from germline, CDR1 is LNHDA and CDR2 is SQIVND (reference sequence). This table comes from immunoSEQ multiplex PCR, and its TCRdb copy is limited to in-frame clones, with some not included. This table has fewer than 150,000 clones, approximately 93% appearing once. The TCR comes from an adult in good health. V gene TRBV19 combines with J gene TRBJ1-5; D is undetermined. The input for sequencing was peripheral blood, taken on day 0 of AZD1222 vaccination. The CDR3 DNA is TGTGCCAGTAGTATAGGGGCAGCTTCACCTTATAGCAATCAGCCCCAGCATTTT. Its translation: CASSIGAASPYSNQPQHF.